This T cell receptor beta chain was recovered during a study of shared clonotypes between healthy human individuals. With respect to this clone: Its antigen is not known.

Germline CDR1 SGHNT, CDR2 YENEEA. The CDR3 is 14 residues long. V was trimmed by 5 bases and J by 4 bases, leaving 11 bases between them. General observations from the study: Clonotypes which were not shared had lower generation probabilities than clonotypes that all four donors shared.

Some clones are missing from TCRdb's copy, which holds only in-frame ones; the method was immunoSEQ multiplex PCR. There are roughly 2 million clones in the sample; 90% to 97% occur only once, and around 0.13% lies in the top ten. Donors were healthy HIV-negative adults without recently reported acute infections or vaccinations. CD45RA-negative memory and CD45RA+ naive subsets were split from the CD4+ cells. This receptor was obtained from a man younger than 30 in good health. This chain joins TRBV11-3 and TRBJ2-2; D ambiguous. Sequencing used naive CD4+ T cells sorted from blood. Subset: CD45RA+ positively selected. The chain's CDR3 is CASSPGPSTGELFF. DNA for the CDR3: TGTGCCAGCAGCCCCGGCCCTAGCACCGGGGAGCTGTTTTTT. Together with reference TRBV11-3 and TRBJ2-2, the CDR3 gives the full variable domain: EAGVVQSPRYKIIEKKQPVAFWCNPISGHNTLYWYLQNLGQGPELLIRYENEEAVDDSQLPKDRFSAERLKGVDSTLKIQPAELGDSAVYLCASSPGPSTGELFFGEGSRLTVL.